The entry below describes one T cell receptor beta chain. The table came from immunoSEQ multiplex PCR; TCRdb's copy has only in-frame clones and leaves some out. This sample has around 100,000 clones; about 88% occur once, and the top ten carry 18%. The data originate from a study of control samples from healthy donors and cancer patients. CDR1 and CDR2 (germline): MNHEY, SVGAGI. The germline V and J ends were trimmed by 0 bases and 0 bases, with 5 bases remaining between them. CDR3 length equals 14 residues. This TCR was recovered from a woman in her 50s in good health. Specimen: blood. This chain joins TRBV6-5 and TRBJ1-1; no clear D gene. The CDR3 DNA sequence: TGTGCCAGCAGTTACTCGTGGGTGAACACTGAAGCTTTCTTT. Protein: CASSYSWVNTEAFF.